This T cell receptor beta chain was found in a study of Ad26.COV2.S vaccination and SARS-CoV-2 variants. Study details: Intramuscular Ad26.COV2.S doses were given once or twice, 56 days apart. The study, taken as a whole, reports: Assessments of TCR breadth and depth may have underestimated the total T cell responses.

Treatment described: about 20 received Ad26.COV2.S at low or high dose, single or two shots; about 5 received placebo; per-sample allocation not given. The study sampled participants on day 63 after the first vaccine or placebo injection. Wuhan-strain SARS-CoV-2 spike was expressed by the Ad26 vector that made up the vaccine. Worth noting for this clone: The antigen is not known. The same CDR3 can be traced to other DNA sequences in this sample.

TCRdb's table, derived via immunoSEQ multiplex PCR, lists solely in-frame clones and lacks some. Here the sample spans 350,000 to 400,000 clones, approximately 86% being singletons. Germline-derived CDR1 and CDR2 are ENHRY and SYGVKD. Trimming removed 8 bases at V and 7 bases at J, with 12 bases between. The CDR3 runs 12 residues. Sequencing was performed on peripheral blood, taken in a trial of Ad26.COV2.S vaccine versus placebo. This sequence was found in a person aged 18 to 59 who received the Ad26.COV2.S COVID-19 vaccine or a placebo. This chain links TRBV10-3 with TRBJ1-5, with no clear D. For the CDR3, the DNA is TGTGCCATCCGGGATGGCGGCCAGCCCCAGCATTTT. Protein product: CAIRDGGQPQHF.